A single sample is the source of the 11 T cell receptor beta chains below, sequenced in a study of Ad26.COV2.S vaccination and SARS-CoV-2 variants (TCRdb year 2021). The treatment or condition label here, explained by the study, means: about 20 received Ad26.COV2.S at low or high dose, single or two shots; about 5 received placebo; per-sample allocation not given. For vaccine and placebo recipients, repertoires were sequenced using samples collected on day 63 after the first injection. The library was made by the immunoSEQ multiplex PCR assay. Here the immuneACCESS table is served through TCRdb, limited to in-frame sequences with V and J called. Missing clones are a known gap in these copies; in checked studies unresolved V genes cover under half, and the rest lacks a known reason. This sample is represented by roughly 500,000 clones; 80% to 90% of them were singletons. In total, the top ten clones hold around 2.6% of the sample.

The sequencing used peripheral blood, collected in a trial of Ad26.COV2.S vaccine versus placebo. The origin of the receptors is a person between 18 and 60 years old who received the Ad26.COV2.S COVID-19 vaccine or a placebo.

V is TRBV13 and J is TRBJ1-4, with D unclear. The CDR3 is 12 amino acids. V was cut by 3 bases and J by 8 bases, with 7 bases left in between. CDR1 PRHDT and CDR2 FYEKMQ come from the germline V gene (reference sequence). CDR3 in DNA: TGTGCCAGCAGCTTGAGCCACGAAAAACTGTTTTTT. Its translation: CASSLSHEKLFF. The variable domain in full, completed from reference TRBV13 and TRBJ1-4, reads AAGVIQSPRHLIKEKRETATLKCYPIPRHDTVYWYQQGPGQDPQFLISFYEKMQSDKGSIPDRFSAQQFSDYHSELNMSSLELGDSALYFCASSLSHEKLFFGSGTQLSVL.

The V and J genes are TRBV5-1 and TRBJ1-4; perhaps TRBD1 as D (6 bases). The V and J ends lost 5 bases and 7 bases respectively, with 12 bases between them. The CDR3 has 13 residues. CDR1 SGHRS and CDR2 YFSETQ come from the germline V gene. The CDR3 sequence: CASSGGLGEKLFF. The CDR3 coding sequence is TGCGCCAGCAGTGGGGGGCTCGGTGAAAAACTGTTTTTT.

The chain links TRBV7-3 to TRBJ2-1; the match to TRBD2 covers 9 bases. After removal of 4 bases from V and 7 bases from J, the junction contained 5 bases not matched to a gene. Germline V gives CDR1 SGHTA, CDR2 FQGTGA. The CDR3 covers 14 residues. In DNA form, the CDR3 reads TGTGCCAGCAGCTCCCTAGCGGGGAAAAATGAGCAGTTCTTC. Residues: CASSSLAGKNEQFF.

The chain has TRBV29-1 and TRBJ2-3; TRBD2 is a possible D gene (5 bases). This CDR3 comprises 15 residues. In germline, CDR1 is SQVTM, CDR2 ANQGSEA. The germline V and J ends were trimmed by 3 bases and 0 bases, with 13 bases remaining between them. This chain's CDR3 is CSVDRRGSSTDTQYF. In nucleotides, the CDR3 is TGCAGCGTTGATAGACGGGGATCTAGCACAGATACGCAGTATTTT.

Note on this clone: At the DNA level, this CDR3 is encoded by other sequences in the same sample as well. The rearrangement links TRBV19 to TRBJ2-7; 8 nucleotides line up with TRBD2. V gave up 8 bases and J gave up 4 bases; unmatched junction bases: 4. Germline V gene lookup returns CDR1 LNHDA and CDR2 SQIVND (reference sequence). CDR3 length: 12 residues. DNA of the CDR3: TGTGCCAGTTTAGCGGGAACTTACGAGCAGTACGTC. This codes for CASLAGTYEQYV.

The J gene is TRBJ1-2, the V gene TRBV5-1, with TRBD1 matching over 8 bases. With V trimmed by 0 bases and J by 4 bases, 8 bases remained unmatched. The germline V gene has CDR1 SGHRS and CDR2 YFSETQ. This CDR3 has 16 amino acids. CDR3: CASSLGGGQGGYGYTF. The CDR3 nucleotides are TGCGCCAGCAGCTTGGGCGGAGGACAGGGTGGCTATGGCTACACCTTC.

CDR3 coding DNA: TGTGCCAGTAGTGACACTCGGAGGGATACGCAGTATTTT. It is translated as CASSDTRRDTQYF. The chain combines TRBV19 with TRBJ2-3, with D possibly being TRBD2 (5 bases). V lost 5 bases to trimming and J lost 6 bases, with 12 bases between them. CDR3 length equals 13 residues. In germline, CDR1 is LNHDA, CDR2 SQIVND (reference sequence).

This chain links TRBV12-3 or TRBV12-4 with TRBJ2-2; D is unclear. Trimming took 6 bases from V and 6 from J, leaving 8 bases between them. The CDR3 is 12 residues long. The CDR3 spells CASSAESGELFF. CDR3 nucleotide sequence: TGTGCCAGCAGCGCTGAATCCGGGGAGCTGTTTTTT.

The V and J genes are TRBV7-6 and TRBJ2-7, with D unclear. This CDR3 is built from 13 residues. Germline CDR1 reads SGHVS; CDR2 reads FNYEAQ. Trimming stripped 4 bases from V and 4 bases from J, with 11 bases between. CDR3 amino acids: CASSSRRDYEQYF. In nucleotides, the CDR3 is TGTGCCAGCAGCTCCCGAAGGGATTACGAGCAGTACTTC.

V and J are TRBV18 and TRBJ1-2; D gene ambiguous. The CDR3 covers 12 residues. The V end lost 5 bases, the J end lost 5 bases, and 9 bases lay between the germline ends. Germline CDR1 KGHSH, CDR2 LQKENI. CDR3 amino acids: CASSSDFYGYTF. The CDR3 bases are TGTGCCAGCTCATCTGACTTTTATGGCTACACCTTC.

This chain joins TRBV18 and TRBJ1-4, with 7 bases aligning to TRBD1. The CDR3 is 12 amino acids. V lost 6 bases and J lost 10; bases outside the gene matches: 5. The germline gives CDR1 KGHSH, CDR2 LQKENI. This CDR3 reads CASSDRQGKLFF. The CDR3 nucleotides read TGTGCCAGCTCGGACAGGCAAGGAAAACTGTTTTTT.